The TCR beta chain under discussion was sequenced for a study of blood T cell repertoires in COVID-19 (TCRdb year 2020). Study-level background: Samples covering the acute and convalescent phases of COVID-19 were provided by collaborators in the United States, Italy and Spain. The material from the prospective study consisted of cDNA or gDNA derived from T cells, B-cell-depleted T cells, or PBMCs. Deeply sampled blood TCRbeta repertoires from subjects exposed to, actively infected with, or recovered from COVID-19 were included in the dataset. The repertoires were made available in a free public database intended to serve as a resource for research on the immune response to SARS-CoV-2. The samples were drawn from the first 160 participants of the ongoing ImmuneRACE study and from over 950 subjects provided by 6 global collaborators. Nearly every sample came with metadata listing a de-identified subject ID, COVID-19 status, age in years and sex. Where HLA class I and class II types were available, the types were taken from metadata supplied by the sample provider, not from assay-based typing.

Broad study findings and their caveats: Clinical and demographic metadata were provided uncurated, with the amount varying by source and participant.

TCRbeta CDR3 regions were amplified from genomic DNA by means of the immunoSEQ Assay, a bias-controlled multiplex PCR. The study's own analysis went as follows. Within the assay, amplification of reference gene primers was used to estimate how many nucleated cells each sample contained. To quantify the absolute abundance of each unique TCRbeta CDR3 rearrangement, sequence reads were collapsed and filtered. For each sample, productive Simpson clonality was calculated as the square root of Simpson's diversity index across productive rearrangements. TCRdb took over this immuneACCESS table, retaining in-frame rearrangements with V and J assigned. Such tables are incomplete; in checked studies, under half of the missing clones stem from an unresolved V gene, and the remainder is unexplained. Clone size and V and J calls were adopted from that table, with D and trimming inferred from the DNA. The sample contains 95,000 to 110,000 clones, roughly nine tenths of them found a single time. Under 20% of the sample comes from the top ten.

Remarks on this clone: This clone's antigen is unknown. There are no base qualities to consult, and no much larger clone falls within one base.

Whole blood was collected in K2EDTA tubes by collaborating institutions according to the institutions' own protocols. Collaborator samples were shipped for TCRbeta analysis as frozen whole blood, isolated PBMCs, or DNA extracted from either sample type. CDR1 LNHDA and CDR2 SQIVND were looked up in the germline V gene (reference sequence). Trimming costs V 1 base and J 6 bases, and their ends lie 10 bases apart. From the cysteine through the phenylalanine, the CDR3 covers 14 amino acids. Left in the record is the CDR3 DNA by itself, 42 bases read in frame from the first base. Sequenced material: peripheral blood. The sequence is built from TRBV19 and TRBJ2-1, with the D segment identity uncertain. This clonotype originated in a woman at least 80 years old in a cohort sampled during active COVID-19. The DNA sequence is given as TGTGCCAGTAGTATAGGCGTGCCTATCAATGAGCAGTTCTTC. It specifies CASSIGVPINEQFF.